Included here is one T cell receptor beta chain sequence, with context. In its sample, this clonotype was seen many times. This receptor's antigen is unknown. Nothing much larger sits one base from this clone, and base qualities are not available. This sample is part of a study of T cells in Graves' hyperthyroidism and ophthalmopathy (dated by TCRdb to between 2019 and 2020). With regard to the full study: Peripheral blood samples were taken at the time of initial diagnosis, prior to any treatment. The 100 or so discovery patients were divided at random into training and test sets in a 7:3 ratio. In about six Graves' hyperthyroidism patients, the study also compared T-cell repertoires from thyroid tissue with T-cell repertoires from blood. According to the paper, TCR Vbeta CDR3 sequencing was carried out on 135 peripheral blood samples, which came from 40 to 45 ophthalmopathy, 70 to 80 hyperthyroidism and some 17 progressor patients. Once sampling was done, hyperthyroidism patients were given methimazole at a starting dose of 30 mg daily, whereas ophthalmopathy patients were given high-dose intravenous methylprednisolone. Prospective prediction of ophthalmopathy was tested in an independent validation cohort consisting of some 19 hyperthyroidism patients and some 16 patients who later progressed to ophthalmopathy. To identify TCR V-J signatures that set the groups apart, the researchers used a discovery cohort of more than 95 patients, made up of 40 to 45 with Graves' ophthalmopathy and some 55 with stable Graves' hyperthyroidism.

Counted from cysteine to phenylalanine, this CDR3 has 11 amino acids. The sequence is cut down to CDR3 DNA, 33 bases in frame from base 1. A distance of 4 bases separates the germline ends of V and J, which lose 0 bases and 7 bases respectively. The germline V gene supplies CDR1 MNHNS and CDR2 SASEGT. TCR beta CDR3 regions were amplified from RNA transcripts. For the first round of RT-PCR on the TCR CDR3, the HTBI primer set was used together with the Qiagen OneStep RT-PCR kit. Libraries were constructed in a second round of multiplex PCR, after which size selection and purification were performed. Sequencing of the libraries was done on an Illumina HiSeq2000 using paired-end 100 bp reads. The paper's data handling went like this. Raw data were processed with SOAPnuke, discarding reads with adapters, uncalled bases, mean Phred below 15, or no exact constant-primer or identifier match. High-quality paired reads were merged with COPE v1.2.5, and unique nucleotide sequences were defined as clonotypes. Clonotypes were aligned to IMGT TRBV, TRBD and TRBJ reference segments using MiTCR v1.1. The analysis included only V-J combinations with a frequency above 0.0001, which together covered more than 98% of the repertoires. The TCS score was defined as F50 (clonal expansion) divided by E x V (chaos), with BLOSUM62-based TCRdist calculated between CDR3 peptides within each V-J. Welch's t-statistics and random forest reduced 500 to 550 V-J features to 10 to 15, which were used in a naive Bayes classifier (R e1071). TCRdb passed the public sequencing reads through fastp at Q25 and MiXCR, retaining productive beta sequences. Identical CDR3 protein sequences are pooled into one entry, listed with their most common genes and DNA. These V and J calls are TCRdb output, not the study's own analysis. The sample table shows more than 350,000 distinct CDR3 sequences, and about 15% are seen once. The top ten constitute roughly 19% of the sample.

General findings and caveats noted by the study authors: A 13 V-J signature model separated ophthalmopathy from stable hyperthyroidism, with 87.88% sensitivity and about 81% specificity in cross-validation and 80%/75% in testing. In validation, the model predicted progression to ophthalmopathy a median of approximately 6.6 months before onset, with about 71% sensitivity and about 72% specificity. Sample size was not statistically predetermined, and blinding of investigators to group allocation was not performed. Most expanded thyroid clonotypes (frequency above 0.001) were also detected in blood, a finding suggesting that blood repertoires may reflect thyroid immune responses.

In the ophthalmopathy patients, disease was moderately to severely active, with a Clinical Activity Score of 3 or more, a NOSPECS grade of 4 or more, and a duration of less than 3 months. Patients with uncontrolled infections, other autoimmune diseases, pregnancy or lactation were excluded. Diagnoses relied on clinical symptoms, serum thyroxine and TRAb, thyroid ultrasound and orbital computed tomography. Ficoll-Paque density gradient centrifugation was used to isolate PBMCs from around 9.1 ml of fresh peripheral blood. Trizol reagent was used to extract total RNA, and RNA quality was then checked on an Agilent 2100 Bioanalyzer.

This TCR was sampled from a woman in her fifties or sixties with Graves' ophthalmopathy. The sample taken for sequencing was blood. The rearranged chain carries TRBV6-1 and TRBJ2-7; no D gene is confidently identified. At the DNA level, the sequence is TGTGCCAGCAGTGAAGCGGTGGAGCAGTACTTC. It translates to CASSEAVEQYF.